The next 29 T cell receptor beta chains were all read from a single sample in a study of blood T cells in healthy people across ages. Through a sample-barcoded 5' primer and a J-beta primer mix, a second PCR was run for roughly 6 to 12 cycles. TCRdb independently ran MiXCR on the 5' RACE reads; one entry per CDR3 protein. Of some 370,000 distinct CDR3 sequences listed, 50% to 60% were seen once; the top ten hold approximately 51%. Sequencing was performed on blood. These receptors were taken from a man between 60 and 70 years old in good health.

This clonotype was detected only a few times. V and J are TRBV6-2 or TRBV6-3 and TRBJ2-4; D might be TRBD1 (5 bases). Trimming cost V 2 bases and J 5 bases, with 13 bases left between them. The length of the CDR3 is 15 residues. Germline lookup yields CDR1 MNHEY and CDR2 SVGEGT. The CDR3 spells CASSYVQGPQNIQYF. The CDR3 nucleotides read TGTGCCAGCAGTTACGTCCAGGGTCCCCAAAACATTCAGTACTTC.

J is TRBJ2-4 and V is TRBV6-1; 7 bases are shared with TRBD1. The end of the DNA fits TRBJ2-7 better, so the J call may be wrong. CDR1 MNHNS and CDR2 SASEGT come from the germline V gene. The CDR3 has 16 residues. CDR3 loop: CASSRQGAAAIYEQYF. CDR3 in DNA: TGTGCCAGCAGTAGACAGGGAGCGGCTGCGATCTACGAGCAGTACTTC.

CDR3 protein: CASSFTSDHTQIAKNIQYF. The CDR3 nucleotides read TGTGCCAGCAGCTTTACGTCGGATCACACGCAAATAGCCAAAAACATTCAGTACTTC. The chain uses TRBV7-2 and TRBJ2-4; D remains ambiguous. V lost 3 bases to trimming and J lost 0 bases, with 21 bases between them. Germline V lookup: CDR1 SGHTA, CDR2 FQGNSA. The CDR3 is 19 amino acids.

The CDR3 spells CSATFMGLVKETQYF. The CDR3 DNA reads TGCAGTGCAACCTTCATGGGACTAGTTAAAGAGACCCAGTACTTC. The chain uses TRBV20-1 and TRBJ2-5; 8 nucleotides line up with TRBD2. After removal of 6 bases from V and 3 bases from J, the junction contained 12 bases not matched to a gene. Germline V CDR1 and CDR2: DFQATT, SNEGSKA (reference sequence). The CDR3 length is 15 residues.

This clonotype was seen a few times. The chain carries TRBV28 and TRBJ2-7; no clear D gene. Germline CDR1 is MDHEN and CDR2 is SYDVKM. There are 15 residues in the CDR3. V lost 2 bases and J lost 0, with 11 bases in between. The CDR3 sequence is CASSLRQVSSYEQYF. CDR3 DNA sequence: TGTGCCAGCAGTTTACGGCAGGTGAGCTCCTACGAGCAGTACTTC.

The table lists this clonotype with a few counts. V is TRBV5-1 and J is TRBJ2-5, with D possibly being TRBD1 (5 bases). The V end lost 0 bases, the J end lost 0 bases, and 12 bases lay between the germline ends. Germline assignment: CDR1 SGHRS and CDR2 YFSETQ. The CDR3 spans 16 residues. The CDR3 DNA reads TGCGCCAGCAGCTTGGCCTTTGGGGCCAACCAAGAGACCCAGTACTTC. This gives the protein CASSLAFGANQETQYF.

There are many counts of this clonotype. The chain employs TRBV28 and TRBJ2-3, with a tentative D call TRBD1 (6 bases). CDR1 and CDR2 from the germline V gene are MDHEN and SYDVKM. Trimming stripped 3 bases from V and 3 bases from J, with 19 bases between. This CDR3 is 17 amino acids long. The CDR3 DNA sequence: TGTGCCAGCAGTTTGGGGCAGGGGCTGGCGCTGACAGATACGCAGTATTTT. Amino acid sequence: CASSLGQGLALTDTQYF.

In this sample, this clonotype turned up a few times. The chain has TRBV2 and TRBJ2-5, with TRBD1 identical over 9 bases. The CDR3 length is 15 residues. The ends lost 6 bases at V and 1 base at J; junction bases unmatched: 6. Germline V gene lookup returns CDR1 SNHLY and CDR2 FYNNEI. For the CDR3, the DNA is TGTGCCAGCAGGGCACAGGGGGCTTTCCAAGAGACCCAGTACTTC. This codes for CASRAQGAFQETQYF.

DNA of the CDR3: TGTGCCAGCAGCATAGACGGGGCAGATACGCAGTATTTT. It encodes CASSIDGADTQYF. V gene TRBV12-3 or TRBV12-4 combines with J gene TRBJ2-3; possibly TRBD2 for D (5 bases). The CDR3 runs 13 residues. V was pared by 6 bases and J by 4 bases, with 11 bases between.

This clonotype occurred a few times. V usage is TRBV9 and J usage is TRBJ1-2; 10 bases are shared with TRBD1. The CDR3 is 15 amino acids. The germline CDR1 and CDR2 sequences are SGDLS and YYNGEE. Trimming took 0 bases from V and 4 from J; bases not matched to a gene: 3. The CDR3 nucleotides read TGTGCCAGCAGCGTAGTGGGACAGGGGATCTATGGCTACACCTTC. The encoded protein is CASSVVGQGIYGYTF.

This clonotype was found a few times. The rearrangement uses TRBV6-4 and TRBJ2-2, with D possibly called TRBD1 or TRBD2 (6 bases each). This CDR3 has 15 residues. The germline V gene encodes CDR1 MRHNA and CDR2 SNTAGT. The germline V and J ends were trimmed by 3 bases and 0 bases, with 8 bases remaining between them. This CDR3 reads CASSEGGANTGELFF. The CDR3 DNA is TGTGCCAGCAGTGAGGGGGGCGCGAACACCGGGGAGCTGTTTTTT.

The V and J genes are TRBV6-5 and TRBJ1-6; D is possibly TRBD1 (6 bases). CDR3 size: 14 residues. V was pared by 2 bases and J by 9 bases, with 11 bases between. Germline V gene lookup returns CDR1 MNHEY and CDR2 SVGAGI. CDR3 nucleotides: TGTGCCAGCAGTTACGAGGGGGGGACTTCACCCCTCCACTTT. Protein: CASSYEGGTSPLHF.

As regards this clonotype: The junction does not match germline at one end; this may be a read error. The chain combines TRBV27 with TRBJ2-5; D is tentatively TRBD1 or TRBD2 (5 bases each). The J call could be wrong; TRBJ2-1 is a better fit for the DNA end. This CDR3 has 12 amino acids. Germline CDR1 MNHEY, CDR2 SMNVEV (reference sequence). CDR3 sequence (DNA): TGTGTCAGCAGTTTAAGGGGAGAGACCCAGTTCTTC. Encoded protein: CVSSLRGETQFF.

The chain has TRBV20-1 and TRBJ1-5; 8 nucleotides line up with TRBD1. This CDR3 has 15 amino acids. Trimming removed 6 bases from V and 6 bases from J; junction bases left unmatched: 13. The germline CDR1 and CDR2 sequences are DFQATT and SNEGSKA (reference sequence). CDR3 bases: TGCAGTGCCCGAGAGGCCAGGGGGCGGACTCAGCCCCAGCATTTT. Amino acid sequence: CSAREARGRTQPQHF.

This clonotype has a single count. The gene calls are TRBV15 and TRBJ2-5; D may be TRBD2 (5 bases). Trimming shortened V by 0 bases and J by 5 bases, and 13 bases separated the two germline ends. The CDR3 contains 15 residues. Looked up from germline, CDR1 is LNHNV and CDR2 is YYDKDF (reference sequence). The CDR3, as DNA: TGTGCCACCAGCAGAGATCTGGTTCCGGGGGAGACCCAGTACTTC. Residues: CATSRDLVPGETQYF.

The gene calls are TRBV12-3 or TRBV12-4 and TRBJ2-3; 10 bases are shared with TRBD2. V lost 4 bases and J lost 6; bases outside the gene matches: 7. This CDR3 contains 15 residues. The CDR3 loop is CASSSSGGRGDTQYF. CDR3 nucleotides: TGTGCCAGCAGTTCTAGCGGGGGACGGGGGGATACGCAGTATTTT.

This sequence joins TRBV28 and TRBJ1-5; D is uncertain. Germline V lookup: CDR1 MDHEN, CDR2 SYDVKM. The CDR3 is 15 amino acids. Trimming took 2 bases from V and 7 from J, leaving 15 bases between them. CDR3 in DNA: TGTGCCAGCAGTTTACCAACGGGGAACGGCCAGCCCCAGCATTTT. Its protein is CASSLPTGNGQPQHF.

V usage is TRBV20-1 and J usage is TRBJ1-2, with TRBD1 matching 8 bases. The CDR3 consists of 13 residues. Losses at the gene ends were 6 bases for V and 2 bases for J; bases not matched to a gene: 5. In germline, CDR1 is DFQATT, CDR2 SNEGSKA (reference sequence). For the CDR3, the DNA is TGCAGTGCCAGGACAGGGCGGAACTATGGCTACACCTTC. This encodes CSARTGRNYGYTF.

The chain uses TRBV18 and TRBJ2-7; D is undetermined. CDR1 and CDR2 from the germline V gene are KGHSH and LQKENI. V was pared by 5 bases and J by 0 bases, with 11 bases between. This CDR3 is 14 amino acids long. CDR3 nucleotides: TGTGCCAGCTCAGCTGGGTCCATCTCCTACGAGCAGTACTTC. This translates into CASSAGSISYEQYF.

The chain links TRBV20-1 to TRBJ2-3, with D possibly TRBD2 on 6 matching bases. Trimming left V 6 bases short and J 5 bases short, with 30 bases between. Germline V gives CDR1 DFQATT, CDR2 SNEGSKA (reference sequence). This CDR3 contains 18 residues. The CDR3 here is CSADSRGRGLRARDTQYF. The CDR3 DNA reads TGCAGTGCCGATTCGAGGGGACGGGGGTTAAGGGCGCGAGATACGCAGTATTTT.

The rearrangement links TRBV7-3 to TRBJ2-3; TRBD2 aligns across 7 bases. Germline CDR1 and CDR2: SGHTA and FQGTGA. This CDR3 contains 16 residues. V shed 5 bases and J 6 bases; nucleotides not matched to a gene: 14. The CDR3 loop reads CASSATLSGGDDTQYF. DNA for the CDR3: TGTGCCAGCAGCGCTACCCTCTCTGGGGGGGACGATACGCAGTATTTT.

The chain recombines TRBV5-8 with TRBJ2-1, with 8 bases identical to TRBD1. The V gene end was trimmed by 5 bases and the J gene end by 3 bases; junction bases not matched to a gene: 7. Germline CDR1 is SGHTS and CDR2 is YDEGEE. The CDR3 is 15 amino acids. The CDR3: CASSPGQAIYNEQFF. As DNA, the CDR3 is TGTGCCAGCAGTCCGGGACAGGCTATCTACAATGAGCAGTTCTTC. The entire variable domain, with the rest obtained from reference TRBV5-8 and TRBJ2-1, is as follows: EAGVTQSPTHLIKTRGQQATLRCSPISGHTSVYWYQQALGLGLQFLLWYDEGEERNRGNFPPRFSGRQFPNYSSELNVNALELEDSALYLCASSPGQAIYNEQFFGPGTRLTVL.

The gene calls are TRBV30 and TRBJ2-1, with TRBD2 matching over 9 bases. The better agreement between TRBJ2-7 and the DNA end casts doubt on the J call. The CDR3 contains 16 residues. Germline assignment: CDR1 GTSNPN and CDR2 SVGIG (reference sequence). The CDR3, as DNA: TGTGCCGGCACTGGTGGCGGGGGGGCGTCCTACAATGAGCAGTACTTC. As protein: CAGTGGGGASYNEQYF.

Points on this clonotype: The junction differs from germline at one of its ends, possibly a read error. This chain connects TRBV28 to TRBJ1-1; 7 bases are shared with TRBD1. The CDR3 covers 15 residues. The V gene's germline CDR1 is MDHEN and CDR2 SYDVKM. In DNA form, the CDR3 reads TGTGCCAGCAGTCGCACAGGGGAGCCGAACAATGAAGCTTTCTTT. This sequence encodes CASSRTGEPNNEAFF.

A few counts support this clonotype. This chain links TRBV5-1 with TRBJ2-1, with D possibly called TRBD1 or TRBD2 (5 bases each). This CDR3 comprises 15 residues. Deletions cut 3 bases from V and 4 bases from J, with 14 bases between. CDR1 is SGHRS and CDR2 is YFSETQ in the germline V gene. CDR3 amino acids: CASSSGTGPYNEQFF. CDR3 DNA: TGCGCCAGCAGCTCCGGGACCGGACCTTACAATGAGCAGTTCTTC.

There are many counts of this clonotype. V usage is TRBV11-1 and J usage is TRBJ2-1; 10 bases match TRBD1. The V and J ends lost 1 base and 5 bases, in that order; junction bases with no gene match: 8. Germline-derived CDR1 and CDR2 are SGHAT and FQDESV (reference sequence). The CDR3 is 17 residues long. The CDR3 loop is CASSLGPGQGTDNEQFF. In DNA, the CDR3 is TGTGCCAGCAGCTTAGGACCGGGACAGGGGACTGACAATGAGCAGTTCTTC.

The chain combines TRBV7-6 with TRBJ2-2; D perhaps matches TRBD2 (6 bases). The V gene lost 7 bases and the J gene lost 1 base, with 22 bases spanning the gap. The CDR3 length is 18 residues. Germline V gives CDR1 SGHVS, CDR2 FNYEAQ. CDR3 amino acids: CASTPRSRGGKNTGELFF. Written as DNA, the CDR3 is TGTGCCAGCACCCCCCGGTCCCGCGGAGGGAAGAACACCGGGGAGCTGTTTTTT.

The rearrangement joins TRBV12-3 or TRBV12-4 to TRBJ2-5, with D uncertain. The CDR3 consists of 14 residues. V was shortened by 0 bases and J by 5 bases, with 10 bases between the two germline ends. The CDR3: CASSLALGLETQYF. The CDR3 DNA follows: TGTGCCAGCAGTTTAGCGCTGGGGTTGGAGACCCAGTACTTC.

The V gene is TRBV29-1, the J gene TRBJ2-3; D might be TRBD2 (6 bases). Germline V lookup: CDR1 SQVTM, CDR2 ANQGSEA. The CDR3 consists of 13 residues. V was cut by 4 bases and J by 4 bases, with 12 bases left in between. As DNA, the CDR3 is TGCAGCGTTGGGGGGGAAATCCCAGATACGCAGTATTTT. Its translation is CSVGGEIPDTQYF.